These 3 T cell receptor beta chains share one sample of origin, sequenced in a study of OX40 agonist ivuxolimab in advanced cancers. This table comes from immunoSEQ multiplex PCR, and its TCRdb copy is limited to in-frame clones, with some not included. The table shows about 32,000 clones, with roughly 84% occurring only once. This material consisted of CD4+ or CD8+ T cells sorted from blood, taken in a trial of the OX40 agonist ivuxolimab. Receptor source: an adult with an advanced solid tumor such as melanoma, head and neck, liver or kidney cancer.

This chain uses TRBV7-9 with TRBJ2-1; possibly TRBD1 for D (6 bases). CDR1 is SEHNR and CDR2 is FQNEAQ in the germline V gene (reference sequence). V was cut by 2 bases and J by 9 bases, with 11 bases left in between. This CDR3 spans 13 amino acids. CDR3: CASSLSLGGEQFF. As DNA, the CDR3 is TGTGCCAGCAGCTTATCTCTAGGGGGTGAGCAGTTCTTC.

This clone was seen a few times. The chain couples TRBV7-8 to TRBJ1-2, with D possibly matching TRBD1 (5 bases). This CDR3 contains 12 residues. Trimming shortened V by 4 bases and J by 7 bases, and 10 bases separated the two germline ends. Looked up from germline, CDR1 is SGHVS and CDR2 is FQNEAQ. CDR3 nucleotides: TGTGCCAGCAGCTCTGGGACCCCTGGCTACACCTTC. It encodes CASSSGTPGYTF.

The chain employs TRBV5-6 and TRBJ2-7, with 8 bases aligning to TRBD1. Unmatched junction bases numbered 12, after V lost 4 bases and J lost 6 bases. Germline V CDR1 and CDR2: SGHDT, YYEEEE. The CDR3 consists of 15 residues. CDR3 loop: CASSAAGTGDFEQYF. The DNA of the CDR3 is TGTGCCAGCAGCGCCGCCGGGACAGGTGATTTCGAGCAGTACTTC.